This T cell receptor beta chain was sequenced in a study of T-cell memory formation after mild COVID-19. The study's findings and limits: Later expanders leaned toward CD4+, whereas clones contracting from day 15 to 85 were balanced CD4/CD8.

On this clonotype itself: What it binds is unknown.

TCRdb reprocessed the 5' RACE reads with MiXCR, giving one entry per CDR3 protein. Here the sample spans hundreds of thousands of distinct CDR3 sequences, roughly 15% being singletons. This clonotype was obtained from a young man who had mild COVID-19 (a few samples of this study predate the infection). Cell type and time point are not known. Material: PBMCs or a T cell subset sorted from them (not recorded which).

The CDR3 nucleotides are TGTGCCAGCAGCTCCGGGAGCAACACAGATACGCAGTATTTT. Translating it yields CASSSGSNTDTQYF. The V call is TRBV11-2, the J call TRBJ2-3; TRBD2 is a possible D gene (6 bases). The CDR3 spans 14 residues. CDR1 and CDR2 (germline): SGHAT, FQNNGV. The V end lost 4 bases, the J end lost 2 bases, and 10 bases lay between the germline ends.